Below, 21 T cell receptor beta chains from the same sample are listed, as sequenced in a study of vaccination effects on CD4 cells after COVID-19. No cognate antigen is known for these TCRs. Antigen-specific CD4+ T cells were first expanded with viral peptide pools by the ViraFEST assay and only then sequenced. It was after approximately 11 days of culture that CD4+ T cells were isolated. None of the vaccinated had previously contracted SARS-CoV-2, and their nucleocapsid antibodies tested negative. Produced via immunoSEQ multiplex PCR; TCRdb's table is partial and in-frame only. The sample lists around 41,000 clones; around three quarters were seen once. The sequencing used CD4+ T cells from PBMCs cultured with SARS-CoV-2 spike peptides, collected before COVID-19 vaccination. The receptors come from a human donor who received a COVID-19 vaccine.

CDR3 protein: CASGREAFF. CDR3 nucleotide sequence: TGTGCCAGCGGGCGTGAAGCTTTCTTT. This chain links TRBV28 with TRBJ1-1; D unclear. This CDR3 region has 9 residues. Germline CDR1 MDHEN, CDR2 SYDVKM. V was shortened by 8 bases and J by 7 bases, with 5 bases between the two germline ends.

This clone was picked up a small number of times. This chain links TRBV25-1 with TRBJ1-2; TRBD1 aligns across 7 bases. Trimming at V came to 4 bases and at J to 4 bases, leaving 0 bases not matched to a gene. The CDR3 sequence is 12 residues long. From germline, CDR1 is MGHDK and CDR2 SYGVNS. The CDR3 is CASSAGGYGYTF. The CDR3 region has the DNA TGTGCCAGCAGTGCAGGGGGCTATGGCTACACCTTC.

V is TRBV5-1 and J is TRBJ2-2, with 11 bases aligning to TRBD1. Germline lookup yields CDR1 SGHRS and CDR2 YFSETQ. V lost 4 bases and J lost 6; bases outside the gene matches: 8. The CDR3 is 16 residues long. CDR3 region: CASSGPRTGGPGELFF. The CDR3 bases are TGCGCCAGCAGCGGCCCGAGGACAGGGGGCCCCGGGGAGCTGTTTTTT.

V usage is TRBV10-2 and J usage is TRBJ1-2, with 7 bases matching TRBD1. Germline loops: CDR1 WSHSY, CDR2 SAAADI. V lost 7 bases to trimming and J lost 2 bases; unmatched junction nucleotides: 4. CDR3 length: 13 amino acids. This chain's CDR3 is CASKATGNYGYTF. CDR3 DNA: TGCGCCAGCAAAGCGACAGGGAACTATGGCTACACCTTC.

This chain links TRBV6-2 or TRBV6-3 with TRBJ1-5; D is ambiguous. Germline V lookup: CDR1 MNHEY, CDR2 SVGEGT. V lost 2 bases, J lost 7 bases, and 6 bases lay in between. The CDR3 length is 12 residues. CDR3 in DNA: TGTGCCAGCAGTTACCCTTACCAGCCCCAGCATTTT. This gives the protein CASSYPYQPQHF.

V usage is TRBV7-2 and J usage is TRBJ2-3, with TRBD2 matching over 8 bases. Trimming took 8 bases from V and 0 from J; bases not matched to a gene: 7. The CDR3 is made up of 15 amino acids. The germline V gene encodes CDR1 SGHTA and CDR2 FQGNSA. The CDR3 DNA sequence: TGTGCCAGCCTCCCGGGGGGGGTAAGCACAGATACGCAGTATTTT. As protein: CASLPGGVSTDTQYF.

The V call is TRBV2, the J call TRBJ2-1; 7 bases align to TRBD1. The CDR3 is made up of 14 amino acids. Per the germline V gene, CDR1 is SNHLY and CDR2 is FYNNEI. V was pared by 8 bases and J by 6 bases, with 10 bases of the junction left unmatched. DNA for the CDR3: TGTGCCAGCGAAGACAGGGCCCCCACCAATGAGCAGTTCTTC. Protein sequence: CASEDRAPTNEQFF. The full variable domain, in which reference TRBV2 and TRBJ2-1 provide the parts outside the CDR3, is EPEVTQTPSHQVTQMGQEVILRCVPISNHLYFYWYRQILGQKVEFLVSFYNNEISEKSEIFDDQFSVERPDGSNFTLKIRSTKLEDSAMYFCASEDRAPTNEQFFGPGTRLTVL.

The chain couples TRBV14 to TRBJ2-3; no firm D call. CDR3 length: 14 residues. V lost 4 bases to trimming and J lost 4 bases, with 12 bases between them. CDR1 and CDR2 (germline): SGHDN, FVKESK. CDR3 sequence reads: CASSLGYRADTQYF. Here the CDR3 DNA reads TGTGCCAGCAGCCTGGGTTATCGGGCAGATACGCAGTATTTT. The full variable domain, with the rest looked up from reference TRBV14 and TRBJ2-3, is EAGVTQFPSHSVIEKGQTVTLRCDPISGHDNLYWYRRVMGKEIKFLLHFVKESKQDESGMPNNRFLAERTGGTYSTLKVQPAELEDSGVYFCASSLGYRADTQYFGPGTRLTVL.

CDR3 region: CASSRIKGSTNEKLFF. The CDR3 nucleotides are TGTGCCAGCAGCCGGATCAAAGGGTCAACTAATGAAAAACTGTTTTTT. The J gene is TRBJ1-4, the V gene TRBV5-6; D uncertain. The germline V gene encodes CDR1 SGHDT and CDR2 YYEEEE. The V end was cut by 4 bases, the J end by 0 bases, with 13 bases between. CDR3 length: 16 residues. Complete variable domain (other parts from reference TRBV5-6 and TRBJ1-4): DAGVTQSPTHLIKTRGQQVTLRCSPKSGHDTVSWYQQALGQGPQFIFQYYEEEERQRGNFPDRFSGHQFPNYSSELNVNALLLGDSALYLCASSRIKGSTNEKLFFGSGTQLSVL.

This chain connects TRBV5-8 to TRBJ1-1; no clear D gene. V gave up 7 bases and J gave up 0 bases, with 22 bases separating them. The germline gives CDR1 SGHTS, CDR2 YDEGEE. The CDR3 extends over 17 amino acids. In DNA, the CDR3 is TGTGCCAGCCCCGCCTTTTCGGGATACAAAATGAACACTGAAGCTTTCTTT. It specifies CASPAFSGYKMNTEAFF.

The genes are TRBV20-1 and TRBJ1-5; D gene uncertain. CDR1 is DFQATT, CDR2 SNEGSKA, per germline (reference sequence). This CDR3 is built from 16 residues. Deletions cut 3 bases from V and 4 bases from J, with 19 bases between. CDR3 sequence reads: CSASSEPGVKNQPQHF. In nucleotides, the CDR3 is TGCAGTGCTAGTAGTGAGCCGGGAGTAAAAAATCAGCCCCAGCATTTT.

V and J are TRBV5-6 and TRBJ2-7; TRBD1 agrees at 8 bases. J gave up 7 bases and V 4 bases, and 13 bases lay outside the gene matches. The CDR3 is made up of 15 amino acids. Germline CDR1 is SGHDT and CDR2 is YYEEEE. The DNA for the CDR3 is TGTGCCAGCAGCGCAACCGGGACAGGACGGGGAGAGCAGTACGTC. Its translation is CASSATGTGRGEQYV.

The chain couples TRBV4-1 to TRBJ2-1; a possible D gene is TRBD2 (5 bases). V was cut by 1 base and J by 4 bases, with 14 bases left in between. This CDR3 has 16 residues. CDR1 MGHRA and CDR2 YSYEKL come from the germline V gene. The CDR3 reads CASSQVRAAPYNEQFF. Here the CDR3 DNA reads TGCGCCAGCAGCCAAGTCCGAGCGGCCCCATACAATGAGCAGTTCTTC.

The DNA of the CDR3 is TGTGCCAGCTCACGACAGGGATATTTAGGCGCGGCTTTCTTT. This codes for CASSRQGYLGAAFF. The chain couples TRBV18 to TRBJ1-1, with TRBD1 matching 7 bases. The V segment lost 4 bases and the J segment 11 bases; nucleotides outside the gene matches: 13. CDR3 length: 14 amino acids. Looked up from germline, CDR1 is KGHSH and CDR2 is LQKENI.

CDR3 amino acids: CAWSSGSQGQPQHF. CDR3 bases: TGTGCCTGGAGTTCCGGGTCCCAAGGCCAGCCCCAGCATTTT. The genes are TRBV30 and TRBJ1-5; D unresolved. The CDR3 extends over 14 amino acids. Trimming stripped 2 bases from V and 7 bases from J, with 15 bases between. From germline, CDR1 is GTSNPN and CDR2 SVGIG (reference sequence). Drawing the rest from reference TRBV30 and TRBJ1-5, the complete variable domain is SQTIHQWPATLVQPVGSPLSLECTVEGTSNPNLYWYRQAAGRGLQLLFYSVGIGQISSEVPQNLSASRPQDRQFILSSKKLLLSDSGFYLCAWSSGSQGQPQHFGDGTRLSIL.

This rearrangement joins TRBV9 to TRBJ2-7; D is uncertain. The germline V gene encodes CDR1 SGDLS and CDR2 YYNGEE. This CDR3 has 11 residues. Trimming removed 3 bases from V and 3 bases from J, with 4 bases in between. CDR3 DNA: TGTGCCAGCAGCGGTTACTACGAGCAGTACGTC. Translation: CASSGYYEQYV.

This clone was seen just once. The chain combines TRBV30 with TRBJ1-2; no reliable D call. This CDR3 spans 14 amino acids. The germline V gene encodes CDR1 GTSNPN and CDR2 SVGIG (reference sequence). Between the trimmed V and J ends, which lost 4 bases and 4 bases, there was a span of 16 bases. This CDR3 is CAWIEAVGAYGYTF. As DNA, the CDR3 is TGTGCCTGGATTGAAGCCGTTGGAGCCTATGGCTACACCTTC.

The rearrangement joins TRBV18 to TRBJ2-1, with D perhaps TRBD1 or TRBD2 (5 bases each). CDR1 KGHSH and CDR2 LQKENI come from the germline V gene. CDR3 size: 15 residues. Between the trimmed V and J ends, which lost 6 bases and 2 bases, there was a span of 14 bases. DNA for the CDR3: TGTGCCAGCTCTCCCGGGGCACATCCCTACAATGAGCAGTTCTTC. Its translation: CASSPGAHPYNEQFF.

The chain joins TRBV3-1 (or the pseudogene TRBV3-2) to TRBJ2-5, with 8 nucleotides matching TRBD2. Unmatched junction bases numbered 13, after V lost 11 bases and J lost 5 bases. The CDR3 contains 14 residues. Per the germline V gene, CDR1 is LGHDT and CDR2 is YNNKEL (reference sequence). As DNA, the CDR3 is TGTGCCGGCGGAGTAGCGGGGATGCCGGAGACCCAGTACTTC. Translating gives CAGGVAGMPETQYF.

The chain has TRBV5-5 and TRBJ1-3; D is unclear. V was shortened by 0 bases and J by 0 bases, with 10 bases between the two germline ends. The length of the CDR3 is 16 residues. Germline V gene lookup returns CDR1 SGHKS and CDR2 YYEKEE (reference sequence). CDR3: CASSLGAISSGNTIYF. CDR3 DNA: TGTGCCAGCAGCTTGGGAGCAATTAGCTCTGGAAACACCATATATTTT.

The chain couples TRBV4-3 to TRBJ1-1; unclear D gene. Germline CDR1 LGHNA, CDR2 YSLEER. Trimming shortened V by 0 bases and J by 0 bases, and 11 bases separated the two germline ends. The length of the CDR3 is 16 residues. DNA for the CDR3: TGCGCCAGCAGCCAAGATTTTGTCACTTTGAACACTGAAGCTTTCTTT. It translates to CASSQDFVTLNTEAFF.